This is a list of T cell receptor beta chains from one sample in a study of CXCR3-negative and CXCR3-positive naive CD8 T cells. TCRdb reworked the 5' RACE reads into one entry per CDR3 protein, no DNA. The listing records just under 65,000 distinct CDR3 sequences. The material sequenced was naive CXCR3+ CD8+ T cells from blood. The receptors stem from a human donor in good health. Some clones in this sample may be carry-over from other donors' samples. Both conserved end residues are part of each CDR3. Fields, in order: V gene, J gene, CDR3 protein.

V: TRBV14
J: TRBJ1-2
CDR3: CASSQKGNHGYTF

V: TRBV18
J: TRBJ2-7
CDR3: CASSDDRGEQYF

V: TRBV6-6
J: TRBJ2-3
CDR3: CASSDRGPDTQYF

V: TRBV5-1
J: TRBJ2-3
CDR3: CASSFTSGALDTQYF

V: TRBV4-2
J: TRBJ2-7
CDR3: CASSNPIGIRDEQYF

V: TRBV29-1
J: TRBJ2-1
CDR3: CSVESQGTGNEQFF

V: TRBV7-8
J: TRBJ2-6
CDR3: CASSLSTGISGANVLTF

V: TRBV29-1
J: TRBJ1-2
CDR3: CSGLSEEHSAYTF

V: TRBV27
J: TRBJ2-3
CDR3: CASSFWLAGGTDTQYF

V: TRBV29-1
J: TRBJ2-2
CDR3: CSVIWSTGELFF

V: TRBV5-5
J: TRBJ2-5
CDR3: CASSLSAGGPGETQYF

V: TRBV7-3
J: TRBJ2-7
CDR3: CASSLGRSYEQYF

V: TRBV6-5
J: TRBJ1-6
CDR3: CASRAYRGSPLHF

V: TRBV9
J: TRBJ2-1
CDR3: CASSVDLHGGGAYNEQFF